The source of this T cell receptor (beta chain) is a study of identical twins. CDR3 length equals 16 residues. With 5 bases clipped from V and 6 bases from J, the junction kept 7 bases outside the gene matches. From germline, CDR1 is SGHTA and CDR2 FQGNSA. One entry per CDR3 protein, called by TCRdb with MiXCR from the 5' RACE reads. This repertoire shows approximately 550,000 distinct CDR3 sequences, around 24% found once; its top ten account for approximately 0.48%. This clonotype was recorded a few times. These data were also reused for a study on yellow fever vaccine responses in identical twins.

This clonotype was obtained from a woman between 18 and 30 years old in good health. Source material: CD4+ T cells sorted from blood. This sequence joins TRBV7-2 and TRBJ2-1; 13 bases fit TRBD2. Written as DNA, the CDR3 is TGTGCCAGCAGCACTACTAGCGGGGGGGCCGGCAATGAGCAGTTCTTC. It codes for CASSTTSGGAGNEQFF.